The 3 T cell receptor beta chains below come from one sample, sequenced in a study of OX40 agonist ivuxolimab in advanced cancers. Here immunoSEQ multiplex PCR was the method, and the copy in TCRdb shows in-frame clones only, minus some. The sample lists over 85,000 clones; 80% to 90% were seen once. The starting material was CD4+ or CD8+ T cells sorted from blood, obtained in a trial of the OX40 agonist ivuxolimab. These receptors were taken from an adult with an advanced solid tumor such as melanoma, head and neck, liver or kidney cancer.

This clone was counted a few times. Sequence at one end of the junction differs from germline and may be a read error. J is TRBJ2-2 and V is TRBV6-6; D unclear. The CDR3 has 14 amino acids. CDR1 is MNHNY and CDR2 is SVGAGI in the germline V gene (reference sequence). This CDR3 is CASSSAHSTWELFF. The CDR3 DNA sequence: TGTGCCAGCAGTTCGGCCCATTCCACCTGGGAGCTGTTTTTT.

The genes are TRBV14 and TRBJ1-1; the D is unclear. Trimming removed 5 bases from V and 5 bases from J, with 12 bases in between. Per germline, CDR1 SGHDN and CDR2 FVKESK. There are 13 residues in the CDR3. Here the CDR3 reads CASSSMGVTEAFF. The CDR3 DNA sequence: TGTGCCAGCAGCTCGATGGGAGTGACTGAAGCTTTCTTT.

The genes are TRBV5-4 and TRBJ1-3, with TRBD1 matching over 10 bases. The CDR3 contains 15 residues. From germline, CDR1 is SGHNT and CDR2 YYREEE (reference sequence). The junction had 5 bases not matched to a gene; V was cut back by 4 bases and J by 4 bases. CDR3 DNA sequence: TGTGCCAGCAGCCAGGGACAGGGGCCCGGAAACACCATATATTTT. Protein sequence: CASSQGQGPGNTIYF.